This T cell receptor (beta chain) was captured by sequencing in a study of shared clonotypes between healthy human individuals. Study-wide results and limits: Although depth was large, rarefaction showed that sequencing of the sorted subsets was incomplete.

Comment on this clone: The antigen remains unidentified.

This table comes from immunoSEQ multiplex PCR, and its TCRdb copy is limited to in-frame clones, with some not included. The sample gives around 1,900,000 clones, approximately 92% of which show up once; less than 2% is in the top ten. The junction had 14 bases not matched to a gene; V was cut back by 0 bases and J by 7 bases. Germline loops: CDR1 SGHAT, CDR2 FQNNGV. The CDR3 consists of 17 residues. Terminally differentiated effector memory CD45RA+ cells were excluded from the naive CD8 cells, which were CD45RO-negative and positively selected for CCR7. The sequencing input was naive CD8+ T cells from PBMCs. The sequence derives from a man younger than 35 in good health. Some clones in this sample may be carry-over from other donors' samples. This chain uses TRBV11-2 with TRBJ2-5, with TRBD1 matching 7 bases. The CDR3 reads CASSLDPGPRGLVTQYF. CDR3 nucleotides: TGTGCCAGCAGCTTAGACCCGGGACCCAGGGGGTTAGTGACCCAGTACTTC. The entire variable domain, with the rest obtained from reference TRBV11-2 and TRBJ2-5, is as follows: EAGVAQSPRYKIIEKRQSVAFWCNPISGHATLYWYQQILGQGPKLLIQFQNNGVVDDSQLPKDRFSAERLKGVDSTLKIQPAKLEDSAVYLCASSLDPGPRGLVTQYFGPGTRLLVL.